The entry below describes one TCR beta chain. Profiling relied on immunoSEQ multiplex PCR, and the TCRdb table lists in-frame clones only, not all of them. The sample lists some 200,000 clones, 86% seen once, with over 3% in the top ten. The data are from a study of blood T cell repertoires in COVID-19. About the research overall: PBMCs, B-cell-depleted T cells, or T cells provided the cDNA or gDNA that made up the material.

Per the germline V gene, CDR1 is SQVTM and CDR2 is ANQGSEA. With 2 bases removed from V and 4 bases from J, the gap between germline ends came to 18 bases. The CDR3 contains 16 residues. Across about 22 US areas, participants ranged in age from about 18 to 89 years. The chain is built from TRBV29-1 and TRBJ2-1, with a weak D call TRBD1 (6 bases). This receptor was obtained from a middle-aged woman with acute COVID-19. Source material: PBMCs or T cells enriched from blood (not recorded which). As DNA, the CDR3 is TGCAGCGTTGAACAGGGGATCGACATGCCATACAATGAGCAGTTCTTC. Residues: CSVEQGIDMPYNEQFF.